This T cell receptor beta chain was observed in a study of T cell changes during pregnancy in multiple sclerosis. There are 16 residues in the CDR3. CDR1 is SGHDN and CDR2 is FVKESK in the germline V gene. V lost 3 bases to trimming and J lost 5 bases; unmatched junction nucleotides: 6. The repertoire was sequenced with immunoSEQ multiplex PCR; TCRdb's copy has only in-frame clones and lacks some. The sample records about 73,000 clones, around 92% being singletons. The gene calls are TRBV14 and TRBJ2-2; 10 bases are shared with TRBD2. This TCR was recovered from a female donor in good health, enrolled as a control in a pregnancy study. The input for sequencing was peripheral blood, taken in the third trimester of pregnancy. CDR3 loop: CASSHQRGGRTGELFF. DNA for the CDR3: TGTGCCAGCAGCCATCAGCGGGGGGGCCGTACCGGGGAGCTGTTTTTT.